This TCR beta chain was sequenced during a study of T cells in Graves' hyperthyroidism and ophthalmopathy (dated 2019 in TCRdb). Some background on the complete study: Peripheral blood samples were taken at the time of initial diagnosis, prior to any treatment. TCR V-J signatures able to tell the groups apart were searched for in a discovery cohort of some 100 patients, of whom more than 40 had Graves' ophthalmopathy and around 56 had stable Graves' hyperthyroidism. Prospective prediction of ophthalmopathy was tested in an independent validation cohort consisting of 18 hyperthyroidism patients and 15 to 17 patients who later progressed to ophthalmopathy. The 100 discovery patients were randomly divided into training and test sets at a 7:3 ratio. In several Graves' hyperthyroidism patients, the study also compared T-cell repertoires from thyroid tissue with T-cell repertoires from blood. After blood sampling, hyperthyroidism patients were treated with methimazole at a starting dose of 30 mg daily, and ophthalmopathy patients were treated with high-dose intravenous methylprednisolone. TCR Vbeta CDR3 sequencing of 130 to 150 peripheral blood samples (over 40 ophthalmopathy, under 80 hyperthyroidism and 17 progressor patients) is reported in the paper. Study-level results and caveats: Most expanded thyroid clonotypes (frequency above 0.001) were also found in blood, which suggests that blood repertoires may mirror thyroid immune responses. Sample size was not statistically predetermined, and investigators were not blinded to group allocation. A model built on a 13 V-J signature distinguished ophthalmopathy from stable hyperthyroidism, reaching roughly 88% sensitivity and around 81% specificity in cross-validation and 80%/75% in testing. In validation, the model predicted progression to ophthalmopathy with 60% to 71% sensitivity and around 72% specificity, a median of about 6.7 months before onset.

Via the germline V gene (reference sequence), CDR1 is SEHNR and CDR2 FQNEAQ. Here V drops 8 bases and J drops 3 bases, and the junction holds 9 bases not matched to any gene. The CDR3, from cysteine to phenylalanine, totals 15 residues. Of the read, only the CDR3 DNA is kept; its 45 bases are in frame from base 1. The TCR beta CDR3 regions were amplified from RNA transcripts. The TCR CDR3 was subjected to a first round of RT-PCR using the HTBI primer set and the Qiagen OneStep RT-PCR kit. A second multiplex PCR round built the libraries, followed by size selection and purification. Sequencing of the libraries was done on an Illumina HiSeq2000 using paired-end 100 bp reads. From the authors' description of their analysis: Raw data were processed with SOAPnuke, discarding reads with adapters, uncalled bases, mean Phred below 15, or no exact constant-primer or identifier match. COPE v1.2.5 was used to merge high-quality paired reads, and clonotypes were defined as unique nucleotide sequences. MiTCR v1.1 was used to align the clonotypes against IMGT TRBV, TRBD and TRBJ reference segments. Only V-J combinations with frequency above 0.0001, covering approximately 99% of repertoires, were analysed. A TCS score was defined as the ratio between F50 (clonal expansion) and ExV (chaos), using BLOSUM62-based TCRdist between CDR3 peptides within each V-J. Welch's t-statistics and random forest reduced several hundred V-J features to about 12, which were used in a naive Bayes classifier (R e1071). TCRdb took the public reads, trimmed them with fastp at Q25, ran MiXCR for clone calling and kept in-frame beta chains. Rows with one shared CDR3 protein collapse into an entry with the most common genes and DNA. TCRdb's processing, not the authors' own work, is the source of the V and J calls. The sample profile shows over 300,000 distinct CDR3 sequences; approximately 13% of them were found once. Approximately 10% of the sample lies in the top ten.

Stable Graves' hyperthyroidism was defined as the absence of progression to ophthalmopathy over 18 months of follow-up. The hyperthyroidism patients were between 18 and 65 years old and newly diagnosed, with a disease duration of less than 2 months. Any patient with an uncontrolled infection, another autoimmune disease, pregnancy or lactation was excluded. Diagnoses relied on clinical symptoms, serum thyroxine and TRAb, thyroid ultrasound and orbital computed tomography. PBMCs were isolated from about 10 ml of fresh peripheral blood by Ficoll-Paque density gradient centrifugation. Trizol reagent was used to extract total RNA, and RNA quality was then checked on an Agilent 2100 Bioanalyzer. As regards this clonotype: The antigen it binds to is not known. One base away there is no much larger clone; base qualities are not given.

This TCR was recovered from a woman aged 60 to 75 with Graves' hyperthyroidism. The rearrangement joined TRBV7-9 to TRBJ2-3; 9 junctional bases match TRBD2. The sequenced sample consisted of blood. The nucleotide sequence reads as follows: TGTGCCAGCCGGGCTAGCGGGATTATTACAGATACGCAGTATTTT. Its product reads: CASRASGIITDTQYF.